One T cell receptor beta chain is described in this entry. The clone's antigen remains unknown. No base qualities exist here, and no much larger clone lies one base off it. This entry belongs to a study of OX40 agonist ivuxolimab in advanced cancers. Context from the whole study: Ivuxolimab, which targeted the costimulatory receptor OX40 (CD134), was an agonistic, fully human IgG2 monoclonal antibody. Peripheral TCRbeta sequencing aimed to test whether ivuxolimab altered TCR sequence diversity and caused clonal T-cell expansion. Of the approximately 50 dose-escalation patients, hepatocellular carcinoma was present in around 20, melanoma in roughly 15, renal cell carcinoma in 9 and head and neck cancer in 9. In the dose-escalation cohort, 65% to 90% of patients were male, and the mean age was approximately 60 years, with a range of about 23 to 85. Intravenous ivuxolimab was administered to patients every 2 weeks at six dose levels: 0.01, 0.1, 0.3, 1.5, 3 and 10 mg/kg. Partial responses were achieved by three dose-escalation patients, of whom one had hepatocellular carcinoma and two had cutaneous melanoma. The paper describes the monotherapy dose-escalation part (N = 52 patients) of the phase I trial of ivuxolimab. Prior anti-PD-1, anti-PD-L1 or anti-CTLA-4 therapy was permitted, and 40% of dose-escalation patients had received checkpoint inhibitors.

For sequencing of the TCRbeta CDR3 region, genomic DNA was extracted from the sorted cells. The immunoSEQ Assay was used for sequencing of TCRbeta CDR3 regions. As stored in TCRdb, this immuneACCESS dataset retains in-frame rearrangements with V and J assigned. A fraction of the clones does not appear; measured against another copy, unresolved V genes explain less than half of the discrepancy, and the remainder lacks a known reason. This sample comprises about 80,000 clones, around nine tenths of them detected only once. Clones ranked in the top ten supply around 4.4% of the sample. Trimming takes 3 bases off V and 5 bases off J; junction bases not matched to a gene: 2. The germline V gene (reference sequence) yields SGHNT for CDR1 and YYREEE for CDR2. From cysteine to phenylalanine, the CDR3 is 13 amino acids long. The CDR3 DNA has 39 bases and is translated from base 1. Results the study describes overall, beyond this receptor: In the 0.1-3.0 mg/kg groups, partial responders were among the patients with the lowest normalized peripheral clonal expansion, particularly in CD8+ T cells. Low levels of normalized T-cell clonal expansion were also seen in some patients who did not respond. At doses of 0.1 to 3.0 mg/kg, clonal expansion of both CD4+ and CD8+ T cells in blood was seen between baseline and week 6. After ivuxolimab, CD8+ T cells had more expanded clones than CD4+ T cells on average. The antigen specificity of the peripheral T cells that underwent clonal expansion was not determined.

Patients with a history of autoimmune disease or receiving systemic immunosuppression were excluded from the trial. Peripheral blood for TCR sequencing was collected from all dose cohorts at baseline, on cycle 4 day 1, and on cycle 7 day 1. The samples were taken from a phase I, first-in-human, multicenter, open-label dose-escalation trial of ivuxolimab. Adults with locally advanced or metastatic melanoma, renal cell carcinoma, hepatocellular carcinoma or head and neck squamous cell carcinoma were enrolled in the trial. CD4+ and CD8+ T cells were sorted separately from peripheral blood before TCR sequencing.

The chain is made from TRBV5-4 and TRBJ1-1; the central 9 bases match TRBD1. The TCR sequence derives from an adult with an advanced solid tumor such as melanoma, head and neck, liver or kidney cancer. The sample was CD4+ or CD8+ T cells sorted from blood, taken in a trial of the OX40 agonist ivuxolimab. The CDR3 is CASSYDRGTEAFF. The nucleotide sequence is TGTGCCAGCAGCTACGACAGGGGGACTGAAGCTTTCTTT.